This T cell receptor beta chain stems from a study of CD8 T cells in ankylosing spondylitis. Each CDR3 protein gets one entry after TCRdb re-called the 5' RACE reads with MiXCR. The table records some 200,000 distinct CDR3 sequences, roughly 25% of them present only once. A few counts support this clonotype. V was pared by 7 bases and J by 9 bases, with 16 bases between. CDR3 length: 13 residues. The chain carries TRBV12-3 or TRBV12-4 and TRBJ2-1; a possible D gene is TRBD2 (5 bases). The sample was blood, either unsorted or a sorted T cell fraction (not recorded which). The sequence came from a male donor with ankylosing spondylitis or in good health (not recorded which). CDR3 nucleotides: TGTGCCAGCACCGGAAGGAGTGGGAGTGAGCAGTTCTTC. Translating it yields CASTGRSGSEQFF.